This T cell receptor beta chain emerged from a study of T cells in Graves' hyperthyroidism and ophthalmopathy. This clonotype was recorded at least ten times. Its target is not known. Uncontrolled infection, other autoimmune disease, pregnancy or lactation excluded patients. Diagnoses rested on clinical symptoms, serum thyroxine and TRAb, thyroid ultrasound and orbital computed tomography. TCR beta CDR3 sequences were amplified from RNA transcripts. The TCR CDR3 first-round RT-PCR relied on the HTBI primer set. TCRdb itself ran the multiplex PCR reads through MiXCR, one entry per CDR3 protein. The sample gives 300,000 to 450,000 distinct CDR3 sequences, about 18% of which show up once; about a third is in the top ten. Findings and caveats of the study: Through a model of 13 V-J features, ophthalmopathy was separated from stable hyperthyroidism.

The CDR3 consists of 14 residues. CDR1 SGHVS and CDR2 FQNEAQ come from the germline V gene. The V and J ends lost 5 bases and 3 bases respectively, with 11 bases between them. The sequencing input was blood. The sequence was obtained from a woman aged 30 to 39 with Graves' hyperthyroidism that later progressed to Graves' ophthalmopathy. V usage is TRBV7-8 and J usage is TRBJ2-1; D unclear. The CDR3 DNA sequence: TGTGCCAGCAGCCCCCGTGTCGTCTACAATGAGCAGTTCTTC. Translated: CASSPRVVYNEQFF.